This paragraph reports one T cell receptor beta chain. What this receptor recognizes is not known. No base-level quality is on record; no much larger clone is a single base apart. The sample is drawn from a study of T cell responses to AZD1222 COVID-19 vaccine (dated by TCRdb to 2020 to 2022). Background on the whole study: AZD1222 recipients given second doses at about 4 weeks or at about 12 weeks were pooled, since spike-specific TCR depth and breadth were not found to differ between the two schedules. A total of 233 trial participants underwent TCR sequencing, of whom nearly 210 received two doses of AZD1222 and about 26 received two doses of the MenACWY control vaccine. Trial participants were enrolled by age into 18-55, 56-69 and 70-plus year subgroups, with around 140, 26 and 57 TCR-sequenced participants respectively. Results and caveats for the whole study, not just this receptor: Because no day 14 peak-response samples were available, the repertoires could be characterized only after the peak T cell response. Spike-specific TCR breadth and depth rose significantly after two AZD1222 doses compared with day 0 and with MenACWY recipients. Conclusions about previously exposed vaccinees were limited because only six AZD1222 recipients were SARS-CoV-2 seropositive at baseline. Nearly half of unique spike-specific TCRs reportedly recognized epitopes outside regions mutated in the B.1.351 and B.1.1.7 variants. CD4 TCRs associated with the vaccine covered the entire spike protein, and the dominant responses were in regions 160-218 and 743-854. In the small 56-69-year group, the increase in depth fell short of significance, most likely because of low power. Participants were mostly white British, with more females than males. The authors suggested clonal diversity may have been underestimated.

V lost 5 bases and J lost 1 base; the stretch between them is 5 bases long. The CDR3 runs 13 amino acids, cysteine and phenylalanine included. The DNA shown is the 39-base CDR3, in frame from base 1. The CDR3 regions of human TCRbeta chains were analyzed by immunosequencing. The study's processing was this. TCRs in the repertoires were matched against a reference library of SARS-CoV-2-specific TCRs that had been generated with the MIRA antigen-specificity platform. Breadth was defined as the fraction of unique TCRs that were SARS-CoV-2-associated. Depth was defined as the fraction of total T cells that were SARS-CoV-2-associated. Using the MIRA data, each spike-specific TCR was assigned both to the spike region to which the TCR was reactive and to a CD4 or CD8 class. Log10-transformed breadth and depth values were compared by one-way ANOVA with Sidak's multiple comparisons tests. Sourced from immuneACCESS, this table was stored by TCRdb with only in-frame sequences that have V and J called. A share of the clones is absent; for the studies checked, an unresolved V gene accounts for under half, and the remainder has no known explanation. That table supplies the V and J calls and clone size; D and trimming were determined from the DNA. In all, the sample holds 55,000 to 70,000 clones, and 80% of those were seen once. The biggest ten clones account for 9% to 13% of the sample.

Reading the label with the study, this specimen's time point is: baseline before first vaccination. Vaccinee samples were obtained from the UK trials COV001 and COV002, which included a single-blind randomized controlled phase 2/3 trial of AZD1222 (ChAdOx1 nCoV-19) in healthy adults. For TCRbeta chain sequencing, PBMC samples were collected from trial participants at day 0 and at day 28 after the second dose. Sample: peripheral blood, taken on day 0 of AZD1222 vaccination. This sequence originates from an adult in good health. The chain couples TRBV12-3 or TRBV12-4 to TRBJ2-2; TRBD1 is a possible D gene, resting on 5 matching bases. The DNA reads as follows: TGTGCCAGCAGTACAGGGAACACCGGGGAGCTGTTTTTT. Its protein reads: CASSTGNTGELFF.